The T cell receptor beta chain described here comes from a study of shared clonotypes between healthy human individuals. Study background: CD4 naive and memory got three plates each, CD8 naive two, CD8 memory one.

The authors split each subset's genomic DNA evenly across several immunoSEQ plates. Assay: immunoSEQ multiplex PCR; the TCRdb copy retains only in-frame clones and omits some. The table shows approximately 1,500,000 clones, with approximately 97% occurring only once. The CDR3 runs 14 residues. V trimming: 7 bases; J trimming: 8 bases; junction bases outside the gene matches: 12. Germline CDR1 and CDR2: GTSNPN and SVGIG (reference sequence). Caucasian adults living in Nashville, Tennessee, provided all samples. This TCR was recovered from a man younger than 40 in good health. Sequencing was performed on naive CD4+ T cells sorted from blood. Subset indicated: CD45RA+ positively selected. The V gene is TRBV30, the J gene TRBJ2-1; 9 nucleotides agree with TRBD1. The CDR3 nucleotides are TGTGCCTCGCTGGGGACAGGGAAAGAATATGAGCAGTTCTTC. The encoded protein is CASLGTGKEYEQFF.